A selection of T cell receptor beta chains follows, all from one sample in a study of T cell repertoires in cytomegalovirus infection. TCRdb reprocessed the reads with MiXCR, giving one entry per CDR3 protein. The sample has 650,000 to 900,000 distinct CDR3 sequences, about 29% seen once. Their antigens are not known. This material consisted of cultured CD8+ T cells from PBMCs, taken from culture after CMV antigen stimulation. The source is a human donor in good health (CMV status not recorded). Some clones in this sample may be carry-over from other donors' samples. The CDR3 runs from the conserved cysteine through the conserved F or W. D genes are given only for firm matches. Size is omitted from some rows. Given values are once, few, many or a class for expanded clones.

TRBV6-5	few	TRBJ1-1	-	18	TGTGCCAGCAGTTACTCGGTACCTTATAGTCAGCGGAACACTGAAGCTTTCTTT	CASSYSVPYSQRNTEAFF
TRBV5-5	many	TRBJ2-1	-	15	TGTGCCAGCAGCTTGGATCCCCAGCTAAACAATGAGCAGTTCTTC	CASSLDPQLNNEQFF
TRBV4-2	-	TRBJ2-5	-	12	TGTGCCAGCAGCCAAGACCCGGGACAGCGGGACTTC	CASSQDPGQRDF
TRBV7-9	many	TRBJ2-6	-	15	TGTGCCAGCAGCTTAGAAGCATCTGGGGCCAACGTCCTGACTTTC	CASSLEASGANVLTF
TRBV7-9	-	TRBJ1-1	-	17	TGTGCCAGCAGCTTCGAGGTGACGGAGGTTACAAGGGGTGAAGCTTTCTTT	CASSFEVTEVTRGEAFF
TRBV18	-	TRBJ2-5	TRBD2	17	TGTGCCAGCTCACCACCCCCTTCATCGGGGGGGCCCGAGACCCAGTACTTC	CASSPPPSSGGPETQYF
TRBV12-3/TRBV12-4	-	TRBJ1-1	-	12	TGTGCCAGCACTGACGGGATCACTGAAGCTTTCTTT	CASTDGITEAFF
TRBV12-5	-	TRBJ1-1	-	16	TGTGCTAGTGGTTTCCTTGACGGACATTTGAACACTGAAGCTTTCTTT	CASGFLDGHLNTEAFF
TRBV12-3/TRBV12-4	-	TRBJ1-3	-	16	TGTGCCAGCAGGCCACCCGGACTGATCTCTGGAAACACCATATATTTT	CASRPPGLISGNTIYF
TRBV11-2	-	TRBJ2-4	-	18	TGTGCCAGCAGTTTCAATGCACTGACAGGAATAGCCAAAAACATTCAGTACTTC	CASSFNALTGIAKNIQYF
TRBV27	few	TRBJ2-7	TRBD2	15	TGTGCCAGCAGTCGGGGGGACCGTCCCTTTTACGAGCAGTACTTC	CASSRGDRPFYEQYF
TRBV6-2/TRBV6-3	few	TRBJ2-7	TRBD1	15	TGTGCCAGCAACTCCGGGACAGCCTATCCCTACGAGCAGTACTTC	CASNSGTAYPYEQYF
TRBV28	-	TRBJ2-3	-	15	TGTGCCAGCAGACCCGAGGCGGGGGCCACAGATACGCAGTATTTT	CASRPEAGATDTQYF
TRBV18	-	TRBJ1-2	-	15	TGTGCCAGCTCACCGGGACCCCGGATGGACTATGGCTACACCTTC	CASSPGPRMDYGYTF
TRBV7-9	few	TRBJ2-4	-	12	TGTGCCAGCAGGCGGGGGCCCGAGGATCAGTACTTC	CASRRGPEDQYF
TRBV7-2	-	TRBJ2-3	-	14	TGTGCCAGCAGCTTAGAGTTTTCCGTAGATACGCAGTATTTT	CASSLEFSVDTQYF
TRBV19	few	TRBJ2-1	-	15	TGTGCCAGTAGTTACTCACCGGACCCTTACAATGAGCAGTTCTTC	CASSYSPDPYNEQFF
TRBV27	few	TRBJ1-2	-	14	TGTGCCAGCAGTTTATTGAGTTCTAACTATGGCTACACCTTC	CASSLLSSNYGYTF
TRBV6-5	few	TRBJ1-4	-	16	TGTGCCAGCAGTTACGAGATTCAGTGGGCTGGAGAAAAACTGTTTTTT	CASSYEIQWAGEKLFF
TRBV7-6	many	TRBJ1-4	-	15	TGTGCCAGCAGCTTAGAAGGGGCTACTAATGAAAAACTGTTTTTT	CASSLEGATNEKLFF
TRBV5-1	-	TRBJ1-1	-	17	TGCGCCAGCAGCTCGGTCCGTGAGAGGGGGAGGAACACTGAAGCTTTCTTT	CASSSVRERGRNTEAFF
TRBV19	few	TRBJ1-4	-	14	TGTGCCAGTACCCAAGACCTAACTAATGAAAAACTGTTTTTT	CASTQDLTNEKLFF
TRBV19	once	TRBJ2-7	-	13	TGTGCCAGTAGTCACTCACAATTACACGAGCAGTACTTC	CASSHSQLHEQYF
TRBV12-3/TRBV12-4	few	TRBJ1-4	-	11	TGTGCCAGCAGTTACGATCGGGGACTGTTTTTT	CASSYDRGLFF
TRBV7-2	many	TRBJ2-3	-	16	TGTGCCAGCAGCTTAGAACCCCCAGGGGCCACAGATACGCAGTATTTT	CASSLEPPGATDTQYF
TRBV27	-	TRBJ1-2	-	13	TGTGCCAGCAGCCCCCACCAAGGGTATGGCTACACCTTC	CASSPHQGYGYTF